A single sample is the source of the 11 T cell receptor beta chains below, sequenced in a study of shared T cell receptors in the human thymus. Libraries were prepared by immunoSEQ multiplex PCR; TCRdb keeps only in-frame clonotypes and omits some of them. The table has around 340,000 clones, approximately 95% seen once. Source material: thymocytes. The receptors originated from a human donor.

V and J are TRBV6-5 and TRBJ2-7; the D gene could be TRBD1 or TRBD2 (5 bases each). This CDR3 region has 15 residues. Germline assignment: CDR1 MNHEY and CDR2 SVGAGI. V lost 0 bases to trimming and J lost 0 bases, with 9 bases between them. The DNA for the CDR3 is TGTGCCAGCAGTTACTCTCACGGGGCCTCCTACGAGCAGTACTTC. As protein: CASSYSHGASYEQYF.

This clone is a singleton in its sample. CDR3: CASTSLGTGGYEQYF. The CDR3 DNA follows: TGTGCCAGCACCTCATTAGGGACAGGGGGGTACGAGCAGTACTTC. V usage is TRBV27 and J usage is TRBJ2-7, with 11 positions matching TRBD1. From germline, CDR1 is MNHEY and CDR2 SMNVEV (reference sequence). The CDR3 is 15 amino acids. V trimming: 7 bases; J trimming: 4 bases; junction bases outside the gene matches: 9.

The chain is built from TRBV11-2 and TRBJ2-7; D may correspond to TRBD1 or TRBD2 (5 bases each). The CDR3 runs to 15 residues. V was trimmed by 5 bases and J by 4 bases, leaving 18 bases between them. Germline CDR1 and CDR2: SGHAT and FQNNGV. As DNA, the CDR3 is TGTGCCAGCAGCCCTTCGGGGCTCCTGGGGTACGAGCAGTACTTC. Protein: CASSPSGLLGYEQYF.

The chain combines TRBV5-1 with TRBJ2-3; no firm D call. The CDR3 totals 14 residues. Germline V CDR1 and CDR2: SGHRS, YFSETQ. Trimming took off 0 bases at V and 2 bases at J, with 7 bases between the two ends. CDR3 in amino acids: CASSLVRSTDTQYF. In nucleotides, the CDR3 is TGCGCCAGCAGCTTGGTTCGGTCCACAGATACGCAGTATTTT. Full variable domain (outside the CDR3, taken from reference TRBV5-1 and TRBJ2-3): KAGVTQTPRYLIKTRGQQVTLSCSPISGHRSVSWYQQTPGQGLQFLFEYFSETQRNKGNFPGRFSGRQFSNSRSEMNVSTLELGDSALYLCASSLVRSTDTQYFGPGTRLTVL.

The CDR3 DNA reads as TGTGCCAGCAGCCCGGGAACAGGGCCCTATGGCTACACCTTC. Amino acid sequence: CASSPGTGPYGYTF. This rearrangement joins TRBV6-1 to TRBJ1-2, with D perhaps TRBD1 (6 bases). The CDR3 has 14 residues. Germline loops: CDR1 MNHNS, CDR2 SASEGT. V gave up 6 bases and J gave up 4 bases, with 15 bases separating them.

The chain combines TRBV11-2 with TRBJ2-7; 8 bases are shared with TRBD1. The CDR3 has 17 residues. The V and J ends lost 3 bases and 4 bases, in that order; junction bases with no gene match: 14. Per the germline V gene, CDR1 is SGHAT and CDR2 is FQNNGV. CDR3 in DNA: TGTGCCAGCAGCTTGGACCGAGACAGGGGAAGTACTTACGAGCAGTACTTC. It specifies CASSLDRDRGSTYEQYF.

The chain combines TRBV20-1 with TRBJ2-1, with D perhaps matching TRBD1 or TRBD2 (5 bases each). This CDR3 comprises 11 residues. The germline V and J ends were trimmed by 7 bases and 4 bases, with 8 bases remaining between them. Germline V CDR1 and CDR2: DFQATT, SNEGSKA (reference sequence). The CDR3: CSGDHYNEQFF. The CDR3 DNA follows: TGCAGTGGGGACCATTACAATGAGCAGTTCTTC.

The chain combines TRBV5-1 with TRBJ1-5; 7 bases are shared with TRBD1. The trim removed 0 bases at V and 4 bases at J, leaving 4 bases unmatched. Germline-derived CDR1 and CDR2 are SGHRS and YFSETQ. This CDR3 contains 15 residues. CDR3 DNA: TGCGCCAGCAGCTTGGTTGGGGACAGAAATCAGCCCCAGCATTTT. It specifies CASSLVGDRNQPQHF.

This clone was seen a single time. The chain's CDR3 is CASSPRTSGSGELFF. The CDR3 DNA sequence: TGTGCCAGCAGCCCGAGGACTAGCGGATCCGGGGAGCTGTTTTTT. The rearrangement links TRBV13 to TRBJ2-2; 10 nucleotides line up with TRBD2. V was pared by 5 bases and J by 6 bases, with 6 bases of the junction left unmatched. The CDR3 is made up of 15 amino acids. Germline CDR1 and CDR2: PRHDT and FYEKMQ (reference sequence).

The chain joins TRBV10-3 to TRBJ1-2; 7 bases map to TRBD1. This CDR3 comprises 19 residues. V gave up 5 bases and J gave up 0 bases; unmatched junction bases: 18. The V gene's germline CDR1 is ENHRY and CDR2 SYGVKD. The CDR3 loop reads CAISLPTGQRDGSNYGYTF. The CDR3 DNA reads TGTGCCATCAGTTTACCGACGGGACAGAGGGACGGATCTAACTATGGCTACACCTTC.

The chain is built from TRBV13 and TRBJ1-1; no clear D. The germline V gene encodes CDR1 PRHDT and CDR2 FYEKMQ (reference sequence). This CDR3 spans 14 amino acids. Trimming left V 4 bases short and J 2 bases short, with 11 bases between. CDR3 residues: CASSSRQRNTEAFF. CDR3 sequence (DNA): TGTGCCAGCAGCTCAAGACAACGTAACACTGAAGCTTTCTTT.